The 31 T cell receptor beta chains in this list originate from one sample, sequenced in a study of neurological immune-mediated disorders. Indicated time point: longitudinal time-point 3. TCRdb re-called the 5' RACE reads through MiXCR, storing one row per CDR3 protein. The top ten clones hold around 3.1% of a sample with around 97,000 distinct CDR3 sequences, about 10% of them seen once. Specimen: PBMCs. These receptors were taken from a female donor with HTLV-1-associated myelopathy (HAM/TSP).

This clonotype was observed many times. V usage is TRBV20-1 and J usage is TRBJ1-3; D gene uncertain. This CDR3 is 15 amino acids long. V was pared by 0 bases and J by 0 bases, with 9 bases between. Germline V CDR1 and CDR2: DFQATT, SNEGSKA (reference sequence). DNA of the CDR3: TGCAGTGCTAGAGAGGGATCCAGCTCTGGAAACACCATATATTTT. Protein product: CSAREGSSSGNTIYF.

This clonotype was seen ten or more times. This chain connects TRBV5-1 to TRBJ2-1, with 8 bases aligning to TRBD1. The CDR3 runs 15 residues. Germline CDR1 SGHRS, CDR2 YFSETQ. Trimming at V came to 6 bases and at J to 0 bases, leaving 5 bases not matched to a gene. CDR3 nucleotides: TGCGCCAGCAACCTCGGGACAGGCTCCTACAATGAGCAGTTCTTC. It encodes CASNLGTGSYNEQFF.

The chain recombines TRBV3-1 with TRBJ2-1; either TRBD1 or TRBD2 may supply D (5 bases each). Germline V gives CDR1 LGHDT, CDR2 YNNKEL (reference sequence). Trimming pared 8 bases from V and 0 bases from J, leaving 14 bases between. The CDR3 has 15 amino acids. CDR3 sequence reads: CASGTLRGSYNEQFF. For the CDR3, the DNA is TGTGCCAGCGGGACGCTTAGGGGCTCCTACAATGAGCAGTTCTTC.

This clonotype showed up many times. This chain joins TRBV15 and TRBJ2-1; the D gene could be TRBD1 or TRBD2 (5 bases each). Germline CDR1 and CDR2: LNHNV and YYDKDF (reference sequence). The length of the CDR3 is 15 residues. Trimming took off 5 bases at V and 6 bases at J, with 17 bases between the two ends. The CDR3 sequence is CATSALGTLSNEQFF. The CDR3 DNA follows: TGTGCCACCAGCGCGCTGGGGACCCTGAGCAATGAGCAGTTCTTC.

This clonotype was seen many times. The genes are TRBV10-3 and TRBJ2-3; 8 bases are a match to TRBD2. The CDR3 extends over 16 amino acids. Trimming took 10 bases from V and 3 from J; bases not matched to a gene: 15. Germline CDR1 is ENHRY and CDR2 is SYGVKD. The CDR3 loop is CATIPGVSSGTDTQYF. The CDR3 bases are TGTGCCACGATTCCGGGGGTGTCTAGCGGGACAGATACGCAGTATTTT.

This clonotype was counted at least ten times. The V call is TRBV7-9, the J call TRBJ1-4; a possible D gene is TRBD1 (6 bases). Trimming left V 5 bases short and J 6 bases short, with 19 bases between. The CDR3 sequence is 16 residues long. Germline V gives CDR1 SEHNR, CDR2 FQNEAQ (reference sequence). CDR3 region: CASSKETGKSDEKLFF. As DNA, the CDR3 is TGTGCCAGCAGCAAGGAAACAGGGAAGTCGGATGAAAAACTGTTTTTT.

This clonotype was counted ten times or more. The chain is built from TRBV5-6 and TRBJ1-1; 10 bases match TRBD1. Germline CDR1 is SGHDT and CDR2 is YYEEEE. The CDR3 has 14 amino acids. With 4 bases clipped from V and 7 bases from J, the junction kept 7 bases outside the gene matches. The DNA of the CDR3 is TGTGCCAGCAGCCGACAGGGGGCTTCTCGTGAAGCTTTCTTT. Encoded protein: CASSRQGASREAFF.

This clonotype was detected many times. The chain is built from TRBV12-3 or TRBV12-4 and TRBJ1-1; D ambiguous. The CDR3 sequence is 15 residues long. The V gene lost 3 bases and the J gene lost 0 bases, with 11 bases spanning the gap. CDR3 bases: TGTGCCAGCAGTTTTCGTACACCGATGAACACTGAAGCTTTCTTT. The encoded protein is CASSFRTPMNTEAFF.

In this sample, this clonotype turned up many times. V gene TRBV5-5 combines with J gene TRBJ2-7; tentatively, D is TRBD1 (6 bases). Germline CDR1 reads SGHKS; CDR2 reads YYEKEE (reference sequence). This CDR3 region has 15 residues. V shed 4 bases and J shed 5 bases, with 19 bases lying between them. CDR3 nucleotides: TGTGCCAGCAGCCCCGAGAAAGGGACAAACCACGAGCAGTACTTC. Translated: CASSPEKGTNHEQYF.

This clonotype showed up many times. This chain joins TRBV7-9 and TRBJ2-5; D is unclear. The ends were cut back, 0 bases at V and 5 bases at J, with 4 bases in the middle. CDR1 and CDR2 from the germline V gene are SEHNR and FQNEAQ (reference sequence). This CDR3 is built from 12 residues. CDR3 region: CASSLAMETQYF. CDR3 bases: TGTGCCAGCAGCTTAGCGATGGAGACCCAGTACTTC.

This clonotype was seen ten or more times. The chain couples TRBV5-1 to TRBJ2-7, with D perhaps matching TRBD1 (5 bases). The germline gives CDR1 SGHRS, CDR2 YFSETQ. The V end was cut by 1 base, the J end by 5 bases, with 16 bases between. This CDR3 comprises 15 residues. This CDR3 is CASSLRRQQLDEQYF. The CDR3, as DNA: TGCGCCAGCAGCTTGAGGAGACAGCAATTGGACGAGCAGTACTTC.

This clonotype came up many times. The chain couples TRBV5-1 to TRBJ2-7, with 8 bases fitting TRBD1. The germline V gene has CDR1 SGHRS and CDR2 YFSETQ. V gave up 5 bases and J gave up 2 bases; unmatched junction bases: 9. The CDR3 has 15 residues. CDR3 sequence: CASSSPGGQAYEQYF. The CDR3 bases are TGCGCCAGCAGTTCACCAGGGGGCCAGGCCTACGAGCAGTACTTC. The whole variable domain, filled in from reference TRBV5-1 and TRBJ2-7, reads KAGVTQTPRYLIKTRGQQVTLSCSPISGHRSVSWYQQTPGQGLQFLFEYFSETQRNKGNFPGRFSGRQFSNSRSEMNVSTLELGDSALYLCASSSPGGQAYEQYFGPGTRLTVT.

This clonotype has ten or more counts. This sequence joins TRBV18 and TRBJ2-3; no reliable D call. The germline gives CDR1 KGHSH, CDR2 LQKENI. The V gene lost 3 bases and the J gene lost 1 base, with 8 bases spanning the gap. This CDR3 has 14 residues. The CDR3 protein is CASSPDRRTDTQYF. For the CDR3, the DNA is TGTGCCAGCTCACCCGACCGCCGCACAGATACGCAGTATTTT.

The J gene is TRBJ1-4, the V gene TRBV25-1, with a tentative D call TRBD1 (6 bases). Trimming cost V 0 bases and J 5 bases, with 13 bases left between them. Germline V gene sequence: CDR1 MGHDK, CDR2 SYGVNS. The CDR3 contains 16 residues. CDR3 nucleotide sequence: TGTGCCAGCAGTGAATACCCTGTACAGGGAAATGAAAAACTGTTTTTT. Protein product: CASSEYPVQGNEKLFF.

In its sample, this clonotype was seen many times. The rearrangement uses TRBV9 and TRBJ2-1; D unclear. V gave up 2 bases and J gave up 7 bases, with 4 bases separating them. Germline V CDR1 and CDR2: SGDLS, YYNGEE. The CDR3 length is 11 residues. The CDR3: CASSVWNEQFF. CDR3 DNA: TGTGCCAGCAGCGTTTGGAATGAGCAGTTCTTC.

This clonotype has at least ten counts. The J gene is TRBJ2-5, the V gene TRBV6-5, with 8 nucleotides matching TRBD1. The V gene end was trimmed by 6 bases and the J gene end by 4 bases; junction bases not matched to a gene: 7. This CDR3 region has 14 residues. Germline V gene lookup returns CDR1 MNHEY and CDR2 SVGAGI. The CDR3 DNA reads TGTGCCAGCAGAATTGACAGGGGAACAGAGACCCAGTACTTC. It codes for CASRIDRGTETQYF.

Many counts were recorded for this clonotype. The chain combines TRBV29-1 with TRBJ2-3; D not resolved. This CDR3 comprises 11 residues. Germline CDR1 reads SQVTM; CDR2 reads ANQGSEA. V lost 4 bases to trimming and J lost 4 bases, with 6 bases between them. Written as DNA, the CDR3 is TGCAGCGTTGGAGTTTCAGATACGCAGTATTTT. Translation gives CSVGVSDTQYF.

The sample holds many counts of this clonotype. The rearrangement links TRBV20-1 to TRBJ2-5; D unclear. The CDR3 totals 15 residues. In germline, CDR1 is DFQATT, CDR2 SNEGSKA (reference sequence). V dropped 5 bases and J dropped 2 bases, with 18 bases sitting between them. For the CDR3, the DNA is TGCAGTGCTCGGCGAGTGTCTGGTGATCAAGAGACCCAGTACTTC. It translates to CSARRVSGDQETQYF.

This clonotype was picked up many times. The CDR3 reads CASSLQGGEFWEQYF. The CDR3 DNA follows: TGCGCCAGCAGCTTGCAGGGCGGGGAATTTTGGGAGCAGTACTTC. The chain employs TRBV5-1 and TRBJ2-7; D might be TRBD2 (6 bases). Trimming shortened V by 1 base and J by 7 bases, and 18 bases separated the two germline ends. There are 15 residues in the CDR3. Germline values: CDR1 SGHRS, CDR2 YFSETQ.

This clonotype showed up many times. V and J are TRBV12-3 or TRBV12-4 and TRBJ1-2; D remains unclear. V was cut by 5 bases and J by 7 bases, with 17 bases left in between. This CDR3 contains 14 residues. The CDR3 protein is CASSLGLELGGYTF. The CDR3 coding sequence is TGTGCCAGCAGTCTAGGCCTGGAATTAGGTGGCTACACCTTC.

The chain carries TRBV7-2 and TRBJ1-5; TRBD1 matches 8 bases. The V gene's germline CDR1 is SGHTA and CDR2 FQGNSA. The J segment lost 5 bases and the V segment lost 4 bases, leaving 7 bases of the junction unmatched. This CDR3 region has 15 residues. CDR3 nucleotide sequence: TGTGCCAGCAGCTCCCGACAGGGGTTCGATCAGCCCCAGCATTTT. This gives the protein CASSSRQGFDQPQHF.

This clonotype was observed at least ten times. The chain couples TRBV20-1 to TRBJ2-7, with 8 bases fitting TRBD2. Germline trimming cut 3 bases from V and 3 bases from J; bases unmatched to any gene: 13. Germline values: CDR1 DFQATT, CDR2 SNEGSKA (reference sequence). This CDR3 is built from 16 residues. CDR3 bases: TGCAGTGCTAGCTCTCCTGGCGGGGGGCAATTCTACGAGCAGTACTTC. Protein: CSASSPGGGQFYEQYF.

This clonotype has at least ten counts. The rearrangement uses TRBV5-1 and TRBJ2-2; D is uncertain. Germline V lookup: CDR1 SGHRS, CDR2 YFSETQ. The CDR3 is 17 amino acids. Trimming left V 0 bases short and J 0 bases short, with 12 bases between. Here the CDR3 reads CASSLGRAPTNTGELFF. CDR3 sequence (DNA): TGCGCCAGCAGCTTGGGTCGGGCCCCGACGAACACCGGGGAGCTGTTTTTT.

The CDR3 here is CASTFRAGNTEAFF. The DNA for the CDR3 is TGTGCCAGCACATTCAGGGCGGGTAACACTGAAGCTTTCTTT. The chain carries TRBV5-4 and TRBJ1-1, with D perhaps TRBD1 (5 bases). This CDR3 has 14 residues. The V and J ends lost 6 bases and 2 bases respectively, with 14 bases between them. CDR1 SGHNT and CDR2 YYREEE come from the germline V gene (reference sequence).

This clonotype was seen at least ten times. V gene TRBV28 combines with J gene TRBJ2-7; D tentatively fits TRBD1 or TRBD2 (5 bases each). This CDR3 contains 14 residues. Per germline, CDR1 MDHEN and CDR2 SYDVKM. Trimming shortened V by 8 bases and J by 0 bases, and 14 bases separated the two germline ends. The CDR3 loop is CASEGRRSSYEQYF. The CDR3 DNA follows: TGTGCCAGCGAGGGACGGAGGAGCTCCTACGAGCAGTACTTC.

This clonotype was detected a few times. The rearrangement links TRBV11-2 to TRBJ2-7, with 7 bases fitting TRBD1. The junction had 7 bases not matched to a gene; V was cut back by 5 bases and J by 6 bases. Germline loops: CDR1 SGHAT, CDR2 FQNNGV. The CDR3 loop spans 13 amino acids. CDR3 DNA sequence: TGTGCCAGCAGCACCCGACAGGGCGGCGAGCAGTACTTC. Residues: CASSTRQGGEQYF. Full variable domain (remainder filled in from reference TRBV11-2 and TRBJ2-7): EAGVAQSPRYKIIEKRQSVAFWCNPISGHATLYWYQQILGQGPKLLIQFQNNGVVDDSQLPKDRFSAERLKGVDSTLKIQPAKLEDSAVYLCASSTRQGGEQYFGPGTRLTVT.

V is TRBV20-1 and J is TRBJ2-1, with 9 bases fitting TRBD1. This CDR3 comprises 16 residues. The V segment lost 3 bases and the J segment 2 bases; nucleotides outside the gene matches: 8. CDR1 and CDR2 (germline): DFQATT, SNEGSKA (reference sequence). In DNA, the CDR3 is TGCAGTGCTAGGACCGGACAGGGGCCGACCTACAATGAGCAGTTCTTC. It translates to CSARTGQGPTYNEQFF.

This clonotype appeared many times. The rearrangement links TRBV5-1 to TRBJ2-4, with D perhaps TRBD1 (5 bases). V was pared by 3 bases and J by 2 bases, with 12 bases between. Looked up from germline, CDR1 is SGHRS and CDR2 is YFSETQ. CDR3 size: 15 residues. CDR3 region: CASSSTDSSKNIQYF. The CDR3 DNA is TGCGCCAGCAGCTCTACCGACAGTTCCAAAAACATTCAGTACTTC.

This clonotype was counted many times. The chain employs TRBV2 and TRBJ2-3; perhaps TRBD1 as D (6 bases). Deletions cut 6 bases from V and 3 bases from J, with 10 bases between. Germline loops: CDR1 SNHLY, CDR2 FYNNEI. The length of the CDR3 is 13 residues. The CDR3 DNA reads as TGTGCCAGCAGAAAACAGGGTACAGATACGCAGTATTTT. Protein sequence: CASRKQGTDTQYF.

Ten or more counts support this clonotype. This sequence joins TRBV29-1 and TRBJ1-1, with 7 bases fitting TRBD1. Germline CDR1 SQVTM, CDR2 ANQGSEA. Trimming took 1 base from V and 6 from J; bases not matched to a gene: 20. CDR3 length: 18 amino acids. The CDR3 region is CSVEASTGAWGRAPEAFF. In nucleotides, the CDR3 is TGCAGCGTTGAAGCTAGTACAGGGGCATGGGGACGAGCGCCTGAAGCTTTCTTT.

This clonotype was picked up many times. CDR3 in amino acids: CASSLRAGGSTDTQYF. CDR3 DNA: TGTGCCAGCAGCTTAAGGGCGGGGGGGAGCACAGATACGCAGTATTTT. This chain links TRBV7-2 with TRBJ2-3, with 9 positions matching TRBD2. Germline assignment: CDR1 SGHTA and CDR2 FQGNSA. V lost 2 bases to trimming and J lost 0 bases; unmatched junction nucleotides: 3. This CDR3 has 16 amino acids.